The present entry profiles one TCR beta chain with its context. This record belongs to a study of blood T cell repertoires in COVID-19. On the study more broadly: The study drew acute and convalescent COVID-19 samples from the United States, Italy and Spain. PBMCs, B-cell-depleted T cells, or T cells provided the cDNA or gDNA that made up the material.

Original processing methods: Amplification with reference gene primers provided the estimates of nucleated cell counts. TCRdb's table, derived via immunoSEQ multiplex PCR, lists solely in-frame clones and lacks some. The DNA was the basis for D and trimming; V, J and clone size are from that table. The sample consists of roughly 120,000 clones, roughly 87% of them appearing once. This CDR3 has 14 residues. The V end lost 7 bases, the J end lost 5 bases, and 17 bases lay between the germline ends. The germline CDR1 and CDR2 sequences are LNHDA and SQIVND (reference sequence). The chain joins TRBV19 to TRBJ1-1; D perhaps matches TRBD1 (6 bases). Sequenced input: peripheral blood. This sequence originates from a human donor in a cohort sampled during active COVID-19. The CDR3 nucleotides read TGTGCCAGTAACACGTTTCCAGGGGATACTGAAGCTTTCTTT. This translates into CASNTFPGDTEAFF.